The rows below give T cell receptor beta chains drawn from one sample of a study of blood T cell repertoires in COVID-19. TCRdb's copy holds only in-frame clones and misses some; the assay was immunoSEQ multiplex PCR. The sample consists of about 94,000 clones, roughly 84% of them appearing once. The sequencing input was peripheral blood. These receptor sequences come from a man between 60 and 70 years old with acute or convalescent COVID-19. CDR3s include the opening cysteine and the closing phenylalanine or tryptophan. The D gene is left open where the match is weak. Some rows have no size entry. The others give once, few or many, or a class for an expanded clone.

D	J	size	V	DNA	CDR3
.	TRBJ1-2	.	TRBV19	TGTGCCAGTACCTCGCAATCCGGGGGTAACTATGGCTACACCTTC	CASTSQSGGNYGYTF
TRBD1	TRBJ1-3	.	TRBV30	TGTGCCCAGGACAGGGGGCCTGGAAACACCATATATTTT	CAQDRGPGNTIYF
.	TRBJ2-2	many	TRBV19	TGTGCCAGTAGTATAGGAGTACCTGGGGAGCTGTTTTTT	CASSIGVPGELFF
.	TRBJ2-1	.	TRBV15	TGTGCCACCAGCAGAGCCCGGACACGAGGCCAGCCCAATGAGCAGTTCTTC	CATSRARTRGQPNEQFF
.	TRBJ2-5	.	TRBV10-3	TGTGCCATCAGTGAGAGTACAGACGCCCAAGAGACCCAGTACTTC	CAISESTDAQETQYF
.	TRBJ2-1	few	TRBV11-3	TGTGCCAGCAGCTTAGGGGGGGGCCGGTACAATGAGCAGTTCTTC	CASSLGGGRYNEQFF
.	TRBJ1-5	.	TRBV7-8	TGTGCCAGCAGCTTAAATCCAGGGGTTCAGCCCCAGCATTTT	CASSLNPGVQPQHF
.	TRBJ1-6	few	TRBV6-5	TGTGCCAGCAGTTACTCGCAGGGTGGGAAGAATTCACCCCTCCACTTT	CASSYSQGGKNSPLHF
.	TRBJ1-2	.	TRBV12-3/TRBV12-4	TGTGCCAGCAGTTTAGGGAGCGACAGAGGCTACACCTTC	CASSLGSDRGYTF
TRBD1	TRBJ1-2	.	TRBV25-1	TGTGCCAGCAGTGACCCGGCAGGGGGCCGGGGCTATGGCTACACCTTC	CASSDPAGGRGYGYTF
.	TRBJ1-6	.	TRBV9	TGTGCCAGCAGCTCTCACCCGACGGGATATAATTCACCCCTCCACTTT	CASSSHPTGYNSPLHF
.	TRBJ2-3	.	TRBV11-3	TGTGCCAGCAGCCCAAACTGGGGGGAGGCAGATACGCAGTATTTT	CASSPNWGEADTQYF
TRBD1	TRBJ1-6	.	TRBV2	TGTGCCAGCAGTGAATCGTGGGACAGGGCTAATTCACCCCTCCACTTT	CASSESWDRANSPLHF
.	TRBJ2-7	.	TRBV11-3	TGTGCCAGCAGCCCTCCCCGGGAGTCAACCTACGAGCAGTACTTC	CASSPPRESTYEQYF
.	TRBJ2-5	.	TRBV5-1	TGCGCCAGCAGCCTACCAGAGGCGGAGACCCAGTACTTC	CASSLPEAETQYF
TRBD2	TRBJ2-3	.	TRBV29-1	TGCAGCGTTGCAATGATAAGACTAGCGGTTAGCACAGATACGCAGTATTTT	CSVAMIRLAVSTDTQYF
TRBD1	TRBJ1-1	.	TRBV14	TGTGCCAGCAGCCGATACAGGGGGTCTGAAGCTTTCTTT	CASSRYRGSEAFF
.	TRBJ2-3	once	TRBV6-5	TGTGCCAGCAGTTACGAGTTCACAGATACGCAGTATTTT	CASSYEFTDTQYF
.	TRBJ1-5	.	TRBV19	TGTGCCAGTACCAAAACAGGGAGGGGCAATCAGCCCCAGCATTTT	CASTKTGRGNQPQHF
TRBD1	TRBJ2-1	.	TRBV28	TGTGCCAGCAGTTTATATGGGACAGGTTCCTACAATGAGCAGTTCTTC	CASSLYGTGSYNEQFF
TRBD1	TRBJ2-7	.	TRBV7-2	TGTGCCAGCAGCTTGGACAGGAGTACCTACGAGCAGTACTTC	CASSLDRSTYEQYF
TRBD1	TRBJ1-1	.	TRBV19	TGTGCCAGTAGACAAACCGACAGGGGAAACACTGAAGCTTTCTTT	CASRQTDRGNTEAFF
TRBD1	TRBJ1-2	.	TRBV12-3/TRBV12-4	TGTGCCAGCAGCGACAGGGGTTACTATGGCTACACCTTC	CASSDRGYYGYTF
.	TRBJ1-2	.	TRBV11-2	TGTGCCAGCAGCTTAGTGGGCAACACTAACTATGGCTACACCTTC	CASSLVGNTNYGYTF
.	TRBJ2-1	.	TRBV11-3	TGTGCCAGCCACTCATCCTTTTATGAGCAGTTCTTC	CASHSSFYEQFF
.	TRBJ2-3	.	TRBV5-5	TGTGCCAGCAGCTTCGGCGGGACTAGCACAGATACGCAGTATTTT	CASSFGGTSTDTQYF
TRBD1	TRBJ2-5	.	TRBV24-1	TGTGCCACCAGTGACTCTTGGACAGGGGTCGAGACCCAGTACTTC	CATSDSWTGVETQYF
.	TRBJ2-7	few	TRBV6-5	TGTGCCAGCAGTTATGGGGCAGCTTACGAGCAGTACTTC	CASSYGAAYEQYF
.	TRBJ1-1	once	TRBV5-6	TGTGCCAGCAGCTTGGTAGGGAGTTGGGTAGCTTTCTTT	CASSLVGSWVAFF
.	TRBJ1-1	.	TRBV3-1/TRBV3-2	TGTGCCAGCAGCCAAGATCGACAGGTGGGAACTGAAGCTTTCTTT	CASSQDRQVGTEAFF
TRBD2	TRBJ2-5	.	TRBV30	TGTGCCTGGAGTGTACAGCGGGGGGCCGGGAATATTGGCCAGTACTTC	CAWSVQRGAGNIGQYF
TRBD1	TRBJ1-3	.	TRBV30	TGTGCCTGGAGTGTTACGTACAGGGGGATCGGAAACACCATATATTTT	CAWSVTYRGIGNTIYF
TRBD2	TRBJ2-5	.	TRBV19	TGTGCCAGTAGTATTGACGCTAGCGGCCAAGAGACCCAGTACTTC	CASSIDASGQETQYF
.	TRBJ2-7	.	TRBV7-9	TGTGCCAGCAGCTTAGGCGGCAGGGTCAGAAACGAGCAGTACTTC	CASSLGGRVRNEQYF
.	TRBJ2-7	once	TRBV12-3/TRBV12-4	TGTGCCAGCAGTTTAAGGAGGGAGCAGTACTTC	CASSLRREQYF
.	TRBJ2-7	once	TRBV5-4	TGTGCCAGCAGCCGTACAGGGCAGGTGAACTACTACGAGCAGTACTTC	CASSRTGQVNYYEQYF
TRBD1	TRBJ2-7	.	TRBV9	TGTGCCAGCAGCTATGACAGGGGCGAGCAGTACTTC	CASSYDRGEQYF
.	TRBJ1-1	.	TRBV6-5	TGTGCCAGCAGTTACTCCAAGGGGCGGACTGAAGCTTTCTTT	CASSYSKGRTEAFF
.	TRBJ1-2	.	TRBV19	TGTGCCAGTATCGGGGTTCCTGGCTACACCTTC	CASIGVPGYTF
.	TRBJ2-3	.	TRBV25-1	TGTGCCAGCAGGGGTGGGGCAGGGACTGGGGCAGATACGCAGTATTTT	CASRGGAGTGADTQYF
TRBD2	TRBJ2-5	.	TRBV5-1	TGCGCCAGCAGCAGGGGACTAGCGGTTGGGGAGACCCAGTACTTC	CASSRGLAVGETQYF
TRBD2	TRBJ2-5	few	TRBV11-2	TGTGCCAGCAGCTTAGTCAAAACGGGGGGCCAAGAGACCCAGTACTTC	CASSLVKTGGQETQYF
TRBD1	TRBJ2-7	.	TRBV27	TGTGCCAGCAGTCAACGATGGACAGGGGGCTCCTACGAGCAGTACTTC	CASSQRWTGGSYEQYF
.	TRBJ2-7	once	TRBV6-2/TRBV6-3	TGTGCCAGCAGTTACGACAATGACGAGCAGTACTTC	CASSYDNDEQYF
.	TRBJ2-2	few	TRBV4-3	TGCGCCAGCAGCCAAGGGACTGCGGGAACCGGGGAGCTGTTTTTT	CASSQGTAGTGELFF
.	TRBJ2-1	.	TRBV9	TGTGCCAGCAGCGTAGGAGTAGCGGTGGCAGGGGAGCAGTTCTTC	CASSVGVAVAGEQFF
.	TRBJ2-5	.	TRBV18	TGTGCCAGCTCACCGCCCGGACTACAAGAGACCCAGTACTTC	CASSPPGLQETQYF
.	TRBJ1-1	medium-sized	TRBV25-1	TGTGCCAGCAGTGAATTAGGGGATTGGTCTGAAGCTTTCTTT	CASSELGDWSEAFF
.	TRBJ2-5	.	TRBV28	TGTGCCAGCAGCCCACCCCTAGAAGAGACCCAGTACTTC	CASSPPLEETQYF
TRBD1	TRBJ1-1	.	TRBV28	TGTGCCAGCAGCAACGACAGGGGAGGCACTGAAGCTTTCTTT	CASSNDRGGTEAFF
TRBD1	TRBJ2-3	.	TRBV2	TGTGCCAGCATCGGAGGGAGGACAGGGAAAACAGATACGCAGTATTTT	CASIGGRTGKTDTQYF
.	TRBJ1-1	.	TRBV6-5	TGTGCCAGCAGTTACGGAGGATCGGGCACTGAAGCTTTCTTT	CASSYGGSGTEAFF